Presented here are 22 T cell receptor beta chains from one specimen sequenced in a study of blood T cell repertoires in COVID-19. Assay: immunoSEQ multiplex PCR; the TCRdb copy retains only in-frame clones and omits some. The table includes roughly 120,000 clones, more than 80% detected once. The sample comprised peripheral blood. The receptors originated from a woman aged 80 or older with COVID-19, enrolled during active disease.

The chain uses TRBV6-1 and TRBJ1-2, with D maybe TRBD1 (5 bases). The CDR3 length is 13 residues. Trimming pared 2 bases from V and 7 bases from J, leaving 11 bases between. CDR1 is MNHNS and CDR2 is SASEGT in the germline V gene. The CDR3 DNA reads TGTGCCAGCAGTGAACAGGGTCGCCTTGGCTACACCTTC. Translating gives CASSEQGRLGYTF.

The V call is TRBV4-3, the J call TRBJ2-3; TRBD1 might be the D (6 bases). Trimming shortened V by 5 bases and J by 1 base, and 10 bases separated the two germline ends. The CDR3 extends over 14 amino acids. The germline gives CDR1 LGHNA, CDR2 YSLEER. As DNA, the CDR3 is TGCGCCAGCAGCACTAGGACAGGCACAGATACGCAGTATTTT. This codes for CASSTRTGTDTQYF.

The rearrangement uses TRBV3-1 (or the pseudogene TRBV3-2) and TRBJ2-1; 12 bases align to TRBD2. CDR1 is LGHDT and CDR2 is YNNKEL in the germline V gene (reference sequence). This CDR3 has 18 residues. V was clipped by 4 bases and J by 7 bases; unmatched bases: 14. CDR3 region: CASSPSRGLAGLINEQFF. The DNA for the CDR3 is TGTGCCAGCAGCCCTTCTCGCGGACTAGCGGGACTAATAAATGAGCAGTTCTTC.

This clone came up once. The rearrangement links TRBV7-9 to TRBJ2-1, with 9 bases that match TRBD2. CDR1 is SEHNR, CDR2 FQNEAQ, per germline (reference sequence). Trimming cost V 3 bases and J 5 bases; bases outside gene matches: 5. The CDR3 has 15 residues. In DNA, the CDR3 is TGTGCCAGCAGCTTCGCTAGCGGGGCCCACAATGAGCAGTTCTTC. It translates to CASSFASGAHNEQFF. The variable domain in full, with the rest retrieved from reference TRBV7-9 and TRBJ2-1, is DTGVSQNPRHKITKRGQNVTFRCDPISEHNRLYWYRQTLGQGPEFLTYFQNEAQLEKSRLLSDRFSAERPKGSFSTLEIQRTEQGDSAMYLCASSFASGAHNEQFFGPGTRLTVL.

The V and J genes are TRBV29-1 and TRBJ2-3; D gene uncertain. V was shortened by 8 bases and J by 2 bases, with 11 bases between the two germline ends. The CDR3 covers 12 residues. The germline V gene has CDR1 SQVTM and CDR2 ANQGSEA. As DNA, the CDR3 is TGCAGCCCCAGATTAGCCACAGATACGCAGTATTTT. Residues: CSPRLATDTQYF.

The chain uses TRBV5-4 and TRBJ2-6, with TRBD2 matching 8 bases. The V gene's germline CDR1 is SGHNT and CDR2 YYREEE (reference sequence). V was clipped by 7 bases and J by 0 bases; unmatched bases: 6. The CDR3 is 16 amino acids. CDR3 protein: CASLGGVPSGANVLTF. CDR3 nucleotides: TGTGCCAGCCTCGGGGGGGTACCCTCTGGGGCCAACGTCCTGACTTTC.

The V call is TRBV3-1 (or the pseudogene TRBV3-2), the J call TRBJ2-5; the match to TRBD2 covers 10 bases. After removal of 0 bases from V and 4 bases from J, the junction contained 2 bases not matched to a gene. The germline V gene encodes CDR1 LGHDT and CDR2 YNNKEL (reference sequence). The CDR3 has 15 amino acids. The CDR3 sequence: CASSQDRTSGETQYF. CDR3 bases: TGTGCCAGCAGCCAAGATCGGACTAGCGGAGAGACCCAGTACTTC.

V is TRBV27 and J is TRBJ1-1, with D perhaps TRBD1 (5 bases). The CDR3 consists of 15 residues. CDR1 is MNHEY and CDR2 is SMNVEV in the germline V gene (reference sequence). The V and J ends lost 5 bases and 6 bases respectively, with 19 bases between them. In DNA, the CDR3 is TGTGCCAGCAGTCCCACAGGCACCCAAGGGGCTGAAGCTTTCTTT. Amino acid sequence: CASSPTGTQGAEAFF.

The sample holds one count of this clone. V gene TRBV4-2 combines with J gene TRBJ2-3, with 7 bases fitting TRBD1. The ends lost 0 bases at V and 1 base at J; junction bases unmatched: 10. The germline V gene encodes CDR1 LGHNA and CDR2 YNFKEQ. There are 18 residues in the CDR3. The CDR3 loop reads CASSQEVSTGIGTDTQYF. CDR3 sequence (DNA): TGTGCCAGCAGCCAAGAAGTCTCGACAGGGATAGGCACAGATACGCAGTATTTT.

V and J are TRBV5-1 and TRBJ2-1; the D is unclear. Germline CDR1 and CDR2: SGHRS and YFSETQ. The CDR3 consists of 15 residues. The V gene lost 2 bases and the J gene lost 0 bases, with 9 bases spanning the gap. CDR3: CASSFESSSYNEQFF. CDR3 coding DNA: TGCGCCAGCAGCTTTGAATCGAGCTCCTACAATGAGCAGTTCTTC.

This sequence joins TRBV7-8 and TRBJ2-2, with a possible D match to TRBD1 (6 bases). CDR1 SGHVS and CDR2 FQNEAQ come from the germline V gene. The CDR3 length is 15 residues. V gave up 7 bases and J gave up 1 base, with 13 bases separating them. DNA for the CDR3: TGTGCCAGCACCCTTATGACAGGGAACACCGGGGAGCTGTTTTTT. Translated, it gives CASTLMTGNTGELFF.

The gene calls are TRBV5-4 and TRBJ2-1, with 10 bases lining up with TRBD2. The CDR3 length is 17 residues. CDR1 is SGHNT, CDR2 YYREEE, per germline (reference sequence). V was pared by 1 base and J by 5 bases, with 9 bases of the junction left unmatched. The CDR3 DNA follows: TGTGCCAGCAGCTTGATGGCTAGCGGGAGTGTTGACAATGAGCAGTTCTTC. Its protein is CASSLMASGSVDNEQFF.

This chain joins TRBV2 and TRBJ1-5, with D tentatively TRBD1 (5 bases). Trimming took off 6 bases at V and 2 bases at J, with 14 bases between the two ends. Germline values: CDR1 SNHLY, CDR2 FYNNEI. This CDR3 is 15 amino acids long. CDR3 sequence: CASRVSGQGNQPQHF. The CDR3 coding sequence is TGTGCCAGCAGGGTTTCAGGGCAGGGCAATCAGCCCCAGCATTTT.

The rearrangement joins TRBV9 to TRBJ2-7; D may be TRBD1 (6 bases). The V end was cut by 0 bases, the J end by 2 bases, with 9 bases between. The CDR3 is 14 residues long. Germline V gene sequence: CDR1 SGDLS, CDR2 YYNGEE. The CDR3 sequence: CASSVGDTTYEQYF. The CDR3 region has the DNA TGTGCCAGCAGCGTAGGGGACACTACCTACGAGCAGTACTTC.

This chain connects TRBV7-2 to TRBJ2-7, with 7 bases lining up with TRBD2. V shed 5 bases, J shed 0 bases, and the junction held 10 bases outside the gene matches. The germline V gene has CDR1 SGHTA and CDR2 FQGNSA. This CDR3 contains 16 residues. The CDR3 DNA is TGTGCCAGCAGCAGAGAAGGGACTACGACCTCCTACGAGCAGTACTTC. It is translated as CASSREGTTTSYEQYF.

This chain links TRBV6-5 with TRBJ2-7; 9 bases are a match to TRBD1. CDR1 is MNHEY and CDR2 is SVGAGI in the germline V gene. V trimming: 2 bases; J trimming: 4 bases; junction bases outside the gene matches: 6. This CDR3 is 15 amino acids long. Here the CDR3 reads CASSYRDRDQYEQYF. CDR3 nucleotides: TGTGCCAGCAGTTACCGGGACAGGGACCAATACGAGCAGTACTTC.

The chain is built from TRBV2 and TRBJ1-6; TRBD1 might be the D (5 bases). Trimming left V 5 bases short and J 10 bases short, with 18 bases between. Germline V gene data show CDR1 as SNHLY and CDR2 as FYNNEI. This CDR3 spans 15 amino acids. Here the CDR3 DNA reads TGTGCCAGCAGTTCGGGTACGGGGGTAAGGTCACCCCTCCACTTT. Translated, it gives CASSSGTGVRSPLHF.

The chain recombines TRBV27 with TRBJ2-5; the match to TRBD2 covers 9 bases. The junction had 1 base not matched to a gene; V was cut back by 6 bases and J by 2 bases. CDR1 MNHEY and CDR2 SMNVEV come from the germline V gene (reference sequence). The CDR3 sequence is 13 residues long. The CDR3, as DNA: TGTGCCAGCAGGACTAGCGGACAAGAGACCCAGTACTTC. It is translated as CASRTSGQETQYF.

J is TRBJ2-7 and V is TRBV27; 8 positions match TRBD1. From germline, CDR1 is MNHEY and CDR2 SMNVEV (reference sequence). The CDR3 is 15 residues long. The V and J ends lost 4 bases and 3 bases, in that order; junction bases with no gene match: 8. The CDR3 loop reads CASSWAGTGYYEQYF. The CDR3 DNA is TGTGCCAGCAGTTGGGCAGGGACAGGTTACTACGAGCAGTACTTC.

The table lists this clone with a count of one. The chain has TRBV27 and TRBJ1-2; 12 nucleotides line up with TRBD1. V was clipped by 6 bases and J by 8 bases; unmatched bases: 1. Germline V gives CDR1 MNHEY, CDR2 SMNVEV (reference sequence). The CDR3 extends over 12 amino acids. The CDR3 DNA sequence: TGTGCCAGCAGGGGGACAGGGGGCGGCTACACCTTC. It specifies CASRGTGGGYTF.

This sequence joins TRBV28 and TRBJ2-5; 9 positions match TRBD2. From germline, CDR1 is MDHEN and CDR2 SYDVKM. The CDR3 totals 16 residues. The ends lost 3 bases at V and 4 bases at J; junction bases unmatched: 9. The CDR3 bases are TGTGCCAGCAGTTTCCGCGATCTAGCGGGACCAGAGACCCAGTACTTC. This gives the protein CASSFRDLAGPETQYF.

V usage is TRBV7-2 and J usage is TRBJ2-5, with D possibly TRBD2 on 6 matching bases. Germline CDR1 and CDR2: SGHTA and FQGNSA. This CDR3 has 16 amino acids. Trimming shortened V by 1 base and J by 1 base, and 13 bases separated the two germline ends. The CDR3 is CASSLGPRGTQETQYF. The CDR3, as DNA: TGTGCCAGCAGCTTAGGCCCCCGCGGGACCCAAGAGACCCAGTACTTC.